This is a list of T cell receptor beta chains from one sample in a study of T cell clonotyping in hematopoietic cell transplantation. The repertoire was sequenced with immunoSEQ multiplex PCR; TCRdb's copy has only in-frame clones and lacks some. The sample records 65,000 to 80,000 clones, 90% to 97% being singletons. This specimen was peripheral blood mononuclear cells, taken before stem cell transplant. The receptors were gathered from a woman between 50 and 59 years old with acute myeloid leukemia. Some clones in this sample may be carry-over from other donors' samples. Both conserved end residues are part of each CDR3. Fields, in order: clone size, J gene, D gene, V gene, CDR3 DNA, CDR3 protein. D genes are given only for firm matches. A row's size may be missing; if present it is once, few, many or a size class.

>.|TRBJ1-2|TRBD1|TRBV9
TGTGCCAGCAGCCCAAGCGGGACAGGGGGCGCGGGTAGCTATGGCTACACCTTC
CASSPSGTGGAGSYGYTF
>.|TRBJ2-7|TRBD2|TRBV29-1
TGCAGCGCCGTAGCGGGGCCCTCCTACGAGCAGTACTTC
CSAVAGPSYEQYF
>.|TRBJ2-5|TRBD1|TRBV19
TGTGCCAGTAGTAAGATCCAGGGGGCCCAGGAGACCCAGTACTTC
CASSKIQGAQETQYF
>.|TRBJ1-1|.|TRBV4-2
TGTGCCAGCAGCCAAGAAGGGCGACAGTTGAACACTGAAGCTTTCTTT
CASSQEGRQLNTEAFF
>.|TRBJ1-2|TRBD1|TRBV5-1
TGCGCCAGTTTTCCCGGGACAGGGGGTTGGGGCTATGGCTACACCTTC
CASFPGTGGWGYGYTF
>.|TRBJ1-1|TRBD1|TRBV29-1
TGCAGCGCCACAGGGGGAGGTGTCACTGAAGCTTTCTTT
CSATGGGVTEAFF
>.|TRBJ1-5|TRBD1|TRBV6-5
TGTGCCAGCAGTGGGGCCGGGACAGGGAATCAGCCCCAGCATTTT
CASSGAGTGNQPQHF
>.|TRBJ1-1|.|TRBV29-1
TGCAGCGCCCCGAACAGGGTCGGAGCTTTCTTT
CSAPNRVGAFF
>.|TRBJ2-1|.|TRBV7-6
TGTGCCAGCAGCTTAGACGGGACATCCTACAATGAGCAGTTCTTC
CASSLDGTSYNEQFF
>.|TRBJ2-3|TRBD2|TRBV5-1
TGCGCCAGCAGCTTGTCCGGGGGGGCCCCAGATACGCAGTATTTT
CASSLSGGAPDTQYF
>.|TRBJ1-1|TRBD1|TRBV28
TGTGCCAGCAGTTCCCCCATCCAGGGGGTGAACACTGAAGCTTTCTTT
CASSSPIQGVNTEAFF
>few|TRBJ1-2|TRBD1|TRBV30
TGTGCCTACAGGACCCGGGACAGGGCTAACTATGGCTACACCTTC
CAYRTRDRANYGYTF
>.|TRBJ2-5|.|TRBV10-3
TGTGCCATCAGTGAGTCGAAAGCCGGGACCACCCAAGAGACCCAGTACTTC
CAISESKAGTTQETQYF
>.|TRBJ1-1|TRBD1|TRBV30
TGTGCCTGGAGAGCCGGGACAGGGGGTCCTGAAGCTTTCTTT
CAWRAGTGGPEAFF
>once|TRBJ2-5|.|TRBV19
TGTGCCAGTAGTATTGTTCTAGCCAGGTACCAAGAGACCCAGTACTTC
CASSIVLARYQETQYF
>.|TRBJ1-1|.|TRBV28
TGTGCCAGCAGTCCCCCTTTGACTTCTGAAGCTTTCTTT
CASSPPLTSEAFF
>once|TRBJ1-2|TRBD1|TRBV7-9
TGTGCCAGCAGCTTAGTCGGGACAGTTGCCTATGGCTACACCTTC
CASSLVGTVAYGYTF
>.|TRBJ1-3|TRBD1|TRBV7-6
TGTGCCAGCAGCGCCGGACAGGGGGCTGGAAACACCATATATTTT
CASSAGQGAGNTIYF
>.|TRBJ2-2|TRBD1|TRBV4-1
TGCGCCAGCAGCCAAGAGGGACAGGGGGCAAACACCGGGGAGCTGTTTTTT
CASSQEGQGANTGELFF
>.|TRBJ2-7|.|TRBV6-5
TGTGCCAGCAGTCAGGACAGCCAATTCTACGAGCAGTACTTC
CASSQDSQFYEQYF
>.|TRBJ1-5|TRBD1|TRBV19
TGTGCCAGTAGACCCCCCGGGACAGGGGCGCTTCAGCCCCAGCATTTT
CASRPPGTGALQPQHF
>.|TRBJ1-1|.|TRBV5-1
TGCGCCAGCAGCTTGGCCCTGGTTGGAAGCACTGAAGCTTTCTTT
CASSLALVGSTEAFF
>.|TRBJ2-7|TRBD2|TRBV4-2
TGTGCCAGCACCGGGGGGGCAACCTACGAGCAGTACTTC
CASTGGATYEQYF
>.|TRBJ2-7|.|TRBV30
TGTGCCTGGAGTGTTTTACAGAAGAACGAGCAGTACTTC
CAWSVLQKNEQYF
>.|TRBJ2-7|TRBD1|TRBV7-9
TGTGCCAGCAGCTTAGGACAGGGGTCGTACTACGAGCAGTACTTC
CASSLGQGSYYEQYF
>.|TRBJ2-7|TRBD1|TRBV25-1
TGTGCCAGCAGTGAATATGGGACAGCGACCTACGAGCAGTACTTC
CASSEYGTATYEQYF
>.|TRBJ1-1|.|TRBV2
TGTGCCAGCACTAAACGAGGCTGGACACTGAACACTGAAGCTTTCTTT
CASTKRGWTLNTEAFF
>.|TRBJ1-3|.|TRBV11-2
TGTGCCAGCAGCTTACTAGCCAGGGCTGGAAACACCATATATTTT
CASSLLARAGNTIYF
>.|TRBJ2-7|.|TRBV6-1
TGTGCCAGCAGTGCGGTGGCATCCCACGAGCAGTACTTC
CASSAVASHEQYF
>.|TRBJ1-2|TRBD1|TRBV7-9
TGTGCCAGCAGCTTAGGGGACTGGACAGGGAATGGCTACACCTTC
CASSLGDWTGNGYTF
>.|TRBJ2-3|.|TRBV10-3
TGTGCCATCAGTGACCCCTTAGGGCTAGGATCCACAGATACGCAGTATTTT
CAISDPLGLGSTDTQYF
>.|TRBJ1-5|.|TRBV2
TGTGCCAGCACAAGAGGCCCGAGCAATCAGCCCCAGCATTTT
CASTRGPSNQPQHF
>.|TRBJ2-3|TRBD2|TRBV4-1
TGCGCCAGCAGCCAAGGCGCGGGAGGCGCAGATACGCAGTATTTT
CASSQGAGGADTQYF
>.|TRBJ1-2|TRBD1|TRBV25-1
TGTGCCAGCAGTGAAAGGGGGACAGGGGCCTATGGCTACACCTTC
CASSERGTGAYGYTF
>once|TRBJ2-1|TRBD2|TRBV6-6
TGTGCCAGCAGTTACCGGGAGGAGGTCGATGAGCAGTTCTTC
CASSYREEVDEQFF
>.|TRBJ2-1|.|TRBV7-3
TGTGCCAGCAGCTTAGGGCCAGGGAATGAGCAGTTCTTC
CASSLGPGNEQFF
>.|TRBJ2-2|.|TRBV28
TGTGCCAGCCGGGTGGGCGGGGAGCTGTTTTTT
CASRVGGELFF
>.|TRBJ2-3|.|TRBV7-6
TGTGCCAGCAGCTTGCTGGGCAGGGGTACAGATACGCAGTATTTT
CASSLLGRGTDTQYF
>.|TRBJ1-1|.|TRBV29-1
TGCAGCGTTGAAGGCGGGACCAAGGAAGCTTTCTTT
CSVEGGTKEAFF
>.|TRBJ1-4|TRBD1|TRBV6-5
TGTGCCAGCAGTTATTCGACAGGGGTAACTGAAAAACTGTTTTTT
CASSYSTGVTEKLFF
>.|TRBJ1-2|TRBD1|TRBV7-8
TGTGCCAGCAGCTTAGCGGCCGGGACAGGGTCGGTCTATGGCTACACCTTC
CASSLAAGTGSVYGYTF
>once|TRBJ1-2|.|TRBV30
TGTGCCTGGACCAAGGGGGGGCTGGTCAATGGCTACACCTTC
CAWTKGGLVNGYTF
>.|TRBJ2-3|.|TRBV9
TGTGCCAGCAGCGTAGGACCCGTTAGGCCCTCTAGCACAGATACGCAGTATTTT
CASSVGPVRPSSTDTQYF
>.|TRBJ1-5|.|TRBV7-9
TGTGCCAGCACCCAGGGCTATAGCAATCAGCCCCAGCATTTT
CASTQGYSNQPQHF
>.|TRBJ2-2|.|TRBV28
TGTGCCAGCAGACAAATAGGGATGGAAGACACCGGGGAGCTGTTTTTT
CASRQIGMEDTGELFF
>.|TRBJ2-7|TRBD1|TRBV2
TGTGCCAGCACCGGGACAGGGTCCTACGAGCAGTACTTC
CASTGTGSYEQYF
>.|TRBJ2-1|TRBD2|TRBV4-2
TGTGCCAGCAGCAAATTAGCGGGAGGGCCAACGGATGAGCAGTTCTTC
CASSKLAGGPTDEQFF
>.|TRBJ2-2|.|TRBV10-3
TGTGCCATCAGTGAGCGGAACACCGGGGAGCTGTTTTTT
CAISERNTGELFF
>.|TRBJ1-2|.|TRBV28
TGTGCCAGCAATATCAGGCCATTCGGCGGCTACACCTTC
CASNIRPFGGYTF
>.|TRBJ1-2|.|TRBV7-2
TGTGCCAGCAGCCTCGGACGGAACTATGGCTACACCTTC
CASSLGRNYGYTF
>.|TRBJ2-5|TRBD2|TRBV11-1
TGTGCCAGCAGCACACGACTAGCGGGAGGGGAGGAGACCCAGTACTTC
CASSTRLAGGEETQYF
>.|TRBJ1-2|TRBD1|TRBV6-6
TGTGCCAGTAACGACAGGGATCGACGCTACACCTTC
CASNDRDRRYTF
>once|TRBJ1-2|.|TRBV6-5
TGTGCCAGCAGCGCCAGGGACACCTCCGTCTATGGCTACACCTTC
CASSARDTSVYGYTF
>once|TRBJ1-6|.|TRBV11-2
TGTGCCAGCAGCGCCGTTGGGGGTTGGCGTTCACCCCTCCACTTT
CASSAVGGWRSPLHF